Shown below are 30 T cell receptor beta chains from a single sample sequenced in a study of CD8+ T cells in alopecia areata. Investigators isolated RNA and reverse transcribed it into cDNA to act as the sequencing template. TCRdb keeps only in-frame clones here, not all; method: immunoSEQ multiplex PCR. The table shows some 150,000 clones, with less than 65% occurring only once. The source was CD8+ T cells sorted from blood, collected at week 0. The receptors here all came from a human donor with alopecia areata.

The chain has TRBV30 and TRBJ1-4; D gene unclear. The germline V gene encodes CDR1 GTSNPN and CDR2 SVGIG (reference sequence). The V gene lost 3 bases and the J gene lost 1 base, with 9 bases spanning the gap. This CDR3 is 14 amino acids long. The CDR3 sequence is CAWRAVGTNEKLFF. The DNA of the CDR3 is TGTGCCTGGAGGGCGGTGGGAACTAATGAAAAACTGTTTTTT.

This sequence joins TRBV28 and TRBJ2-7; tentatively, D is TRBD1 (7 bases). This CDR3 contains 16 residues. Per the germline V gene, CDR1 is MDHEN and CDR2 is SYDVKM. V gave up 5 bases and J gave up 4 bases, with 21 bases separating them. This CDR3 is CASSLHGDRDWYEQYF. The CDR3 coding sequence is TGTGCCAGCAGTCTCCACGGCGACAGGGACTGGTACGAGCAGTACTTC.

This clone was observed a handful of times. The chain combines TRBV12-5 with TRBJ1-2; D perhaps matches TRBD1 (6 bases). V was pared by 8 bases and J by 3 bases, with 13 bases between. The CDR3 has 13 amino acids. From germline, CDR1 is LGHNT and CDR2 FRNRAP. The CDR3 DNA sequence: TGTGCTAGTCATCCGGGGGGCGACTATGGCTACACCTTC. Translating it yields CASHPGGDYGYTF.

V gene TRBV29-1 combines with J gene TRBJ1-4; 9 nucleotides agree with TRBD1. The germline V gene encodes CDR1 SQVTM and CDR2 ANQGSEA. This CDR3 contains 15 residues. Trimming took 7 bases from V and 4 from J; bases not matched to a gene: 10. CDR3 loop: CSAEGAGQGNEKLFF. The CDR3 nucleotides are TGCAGCGCAGAAGGTGCGGGACAGGGTAATGAAAAACTGTTTTTT.

This chain links TRBV6-5 with TRBJ2-3; D perhaps matches TRBD1 (6 bases). The CDR3 sequence is 14 residues long. V lost 5 bases and J lost 2, with 11 bases in between. Germline CDR1 MNHEY, CDR2 SVGAGI. Here the CDR3 reads CASSEAGATDTQYF. The CDR3 region has the DNA TGTGCCAGCAGTGAGGCAGGGGCCACAGATACGCAGTATTTT.

The chain employs TRBV29-1 and TRBJ2-7; 8 bases map to TRBD1. The CDR3 contains 12 residues. CDR1 and CDR2 from the germline V gene are SQVTM and ANQGSEA. The ends lost 8 bases at V and 6 bases at J; junction bases unmatched: 9. CDR3 nucleotide sequence: TGCAGCTGTGGGTCAGGGGGCGGCGAGCAGTACTTC. Protein: CSCGSGGGEQYF.

The chain employs TRBV4-3 and TRBJ2-3; 10 nucleotides agree with TRBD2. The length of the CDR3 is 17 residues. CDR1 and CDR2 from the germline V gene are LGHNA and YSLEER. The V and J ends lost 4 bases and 4 bases, in that order; junction bases with no gene match: 11. This CDR3 reads CASSPTSGTSVADTQYF. Here the CDR3 DNA reads TGCGCCAGCAGCCCCACTTCTGGGACTAGCGTCGCAGATACGCAGTATTTT.

The chain carries TRBV10-2 and TRBJ2-7; no reliable D call. The CDR3 sequence is 15 residues long. Germline-derived CDR1 and CDR2 are WSHSY and SAAADI. Trimming left V 3 bases short and J 3 bases short, with 15 bases between. This chain's CDR3 is CASSDQIQAFYEQYF. For the CDR3, the DNA is TGCGCCAGCAGTGATCAGATCCAGGCATTCTACGAGCAGTACTTC.

The rearrangement links TRBV2 to TRBJ2-5; no clear D gene. V shed 4 bases and J shed 2 bases, with 8 bases lying between them. The CDR3 totals 13 residues. The germline V gene encodes CDR1 SNHLY and CDR2 FYNNEI. The CDR3 DNA sequence: TGTGCCAGCAGTGGACTGCTTCAAGAGACCCAGTACTTC. It encodes CASSGLLQETQYF.

J is TRBJ2-7 and V is TRBV2, with D possibly being TRBD1 (5 bases). Looked up from germline, CDR1 is SNHLY and CDR2 is FYNNEI. There are 13 residues in the CDR3. The V end lost 3 bases, the J end lost 4 bases, and 10 bases lay between the germline ends. The CDR3 is CASSEAQGYEQYF. As DNA, the CDR3 is TGTGCCAGCAGTGAGGCTCAGGGTTACGAGCAGTACTTC.

The chain employs TRBV27 and TRBJ1-1; D is undetermined. The germline CDR1 and CDR2 sequences are MNHEY and SMNVEV (reference sequence). Deletions cut 8 bases from V and 1 base from J, with 14 bases between. CDR3 length equals 14 residues. CDR3 in DNA: TGTGCCAGCGCCCCGGGTTGGGGGAACACTGAAGCTTTCTTT. Its translation: CASAPGWGNTEAFF.

The DNA for the CDR3 is TGTGCCAGCAGCCCCCGACAGGGGGTGAACACTGAAGCTTTCTTT. Its protein is CASSPRQGVNTEAFF. The chain links TRBV9 to TRBJ1-1; 9 nucleotides align to TRBD1. This CDR3 contains 15 residues. Germline V CDR1 and CDR2: SGDLS, YYNGEE. The trim removed 4 bases at V and 0 bases at J, leaving 4 bases unmatched.

This clone was recorded a few times. The chain links TRBV30 to TRBJ2-3; 11 bases are a match to TRBD2. The CDR3 contains 16 residues. CDR1 and CDR2 (germline): GTSNPN, SVGIG (reference sequence). J lost 6 bases, V lost 1 base, and 9 bases had no gene match. The CDR3 here is CAWSGTASGGQDTQYF. Here the CDR3 DNA reads TGTGCCTGGAGTGGGACCGCTAGCGGGGGGCAGGATACGCAGTATTTT.

A few counts support this clone. The V gene is TRBV29-1, the J gene TRBJ1-2, with D unclear. V was trimmed by 3 bases and J by 5 bases, leaving 22 bases between them. The germline V gene has CDR1 SQVTM and CDR2 ANQGSEA. CDR3 length equals 16 residues. The CDR3 coding sequence is TGCAGCGTTGAGAGGAATCCGGGCCGTACGGATTATGGCTACACCTTC. This encodes CSVERNPGRTDYGYTF.

The V gene is TRBV10-2, the J gene TRBJ1-1; D is unclear. CDR1 is WSHSY and CDR2 is SAAADI in the germline V gene. The CDR3 runs 13 residues. With 2 bases removed from V and 1 base from J, the gap between germline ends came to 5 bases. This CDR3 is CASSEDKNTEAFF. The CDR3 nucleotides are TGCGCCAGCAGTGAGGACAAGAACACTGAAGCTTTCTTT.

This chain connects TRBV29-1 to TRBJ1-2; D is unresolved. Germline CDR1 and CDR2: SQVTM and ANQGSEA. Trimming shortened V by 4 bases and J by 8 bases, and 14 bases separated the two germline ends. CDR3 size: 12 residues. CDR3 amino acids: CSVAHMDRGYTF. Here the CDR3 DNA reads TGCAGCGTTGCCCACATGGACCGGGGCTACACCTTC.

The rearrangement uses TRBV13 and TRBJ1-2, with a weak D call TRBD1 (5 bases). Germline values: CDR1 PRHDT, CDR2 FYEKMQ (reference sequence). The length of the CDR3 is 15 residues. V shed 5 bases and J shed 6 bases, with 19 bases lying between them. DNA of the CDR3: TGTGCCAGCAGCCCGACAACGCGGGGGGAAGATGGCTACACCTTC. Its translation: CASSPTTRGEDGYTF. Combining the CDR3 with reference TRBV13 and TRBJ1-2 gives the whole variable domain AAGVIQSPRHLIKEKRETATLKCYPIPRHDTVYWYQQGPGQDPQFLISFYEKMQSDKGSIPDRFSAQQFSDYHSELNMSSLELGDSALYFCASSPTTRGEDGYTFGSGTRLTVV.

The rearrangement links TRBV6-5 to TRBJ1-2; the D is unclear. The CDR3 runs to 11 residues. Per the germline V gene, CDR1 is MNHEY and CDR2 is SVGAGI. The ends were cut back, 5 bases at V and 8 bases at J, with 9 bases in the middle. CDR3 coding DNA: TGTGCCAGCAGTCCTGGAAGCGGCTACACCTTC. Its protein product is CASSPGSGYTF.

The chain couples TRBV13 to TRBJ2-2, with 9 positions matching TRBD1. V dropped 5 bases and J dropped 3; count of bases not matched to a gene: 4. This CDR3 spans 15 amino acids. Germline CDR1 and CDR2: PRHDT and FYEKMQ (reference sequence). The CDR3 is CASSQGQGYTGELFF. CDR3 nucleotide sequence: TGTGCCAGCAGCCAAGGACAGGGGTACACCGGGGAGCTGTTTTTT.

This clone was counted between two and nine times. The rearrangement joins TRBV10-3 to TRBJ2-7; 8 bases are shared with TRBD1. The CDR3 contains 14 residues. Germline V gene data show CDR1 as ENHRY and CDR2 as SYGVKD. Trimming at V came to 8 bases and at J to 0 bases, leaving 6 bases not matched to a gene. In nucleotides, the CDR3 is TGTGCCATCGGAGAAGGACAGGGCTCCTACGAGCAGTACTTC. Translating gives CAIGEGQGSYEQYF.

This chain joins TRBV19 and TRBJ1-5, with 7 bases that match TRBD1. Per germline, CDR1 LNHDA and CDR2 SQIVND (reference sequence). CDR3 length equals 13 residues. V dropped 5 bases and J dropped 5; count of bases not matched to a gene: 3. The chain's CDR3 is CASSDRVDQPQHF. CDR3 coding DNA: TGTGCCAGTAGTGACAGGGTCGATCAGCCCCAGCATTTT.

V and J are TRBV29-1 and TRBJ1-1, with TRBD1 as a possible D gene (5 bases). The germline V gene encodes CDR1 SQVTM and CDR2 ANQGSEA. With 0 bases removed from V and 7 bases from J, the gap between germline ends came to 18 bases. The CDR3 has 15 amino acids. The CDR3 DNA follows: TGCAGCGTTGAAGATCGGGGTGGCAGGGCCGATGAAGCTTTCTTT. It yields the protein CSVEDRGGRADEAFF.

The chain carries TRBV13 and TRBJ1-1; D unclear. The CDR3 loop spans 15 amino acids. The germline V and J ends were trimmed by 5 bases and 1 base, with 14 bases remaining between them. Germline CDR1 reads PRHDT; CDR2 reads FYEKMQ (reference sequence). The CDR3 DNA is TGTGCCAGCAGCCCGGTCCCCCGACGGAACACTGAAGCTTTCTTT. Its protein product is CASSPVPRRNTEAFF.

This clone came up a few times. This chain links TRBV29-1 with TRBJ2-1; D may correspond to TRBD1 or TRBD2 (6 bases each). The CDR3 spans 14 residues. Germline CDR1 is SQVTM and CDR2 is ANQGSEA. V shed 7 bases and J shed 6 bases, with 19 bases lying between them. The CDR3 reads CSERPGHGGNEQFF. CDR3 nucleotide sequence: TGCAGCGAAAGGCCGGGACACGGGGGCAATGAGCAGTTCTTC.

The CDR3 coding sequence is TGTGCCAGTAGTATTGGGCTTGGAAATCAGCCCCAGCATTTT. Its translation: CASSIGLGNQPQHF. This chain connects TRBV19 to TRBJ1-5; D unresolved. The CDR3 totals 14 residues. The V end lost 3 bases, the J end lost 4 bases, and 10 bases lay between the germline ends. Germline loops: CDR1 LNHDA, CDR2 SQIVND (reference sequence).

The chain recombines TRBV7-3 with TRBJ1-1; D not certain. V was clipped by 1 base and J by 3 bases, with 12 bases between them. The CDR3 length is 15 residues. The germline V gene has CDR1 SGHTA and CDR2 FQGTGA. The CDR3 nucleotides read TGTGCCAGCAGCTTAATTCGGTTGTGGGACACTGAAGCTTTCTTT. Translated, it gives CASSLIRLWDTEAFF.

The chain carries TRBV9 and TRBJ2-1; a weak D match, TRBD1 (6 bases). Germline V gene lookup returns CDR1 SGDLS and CDR2 YYNGEE. V gave up 0 bases and J gave up 3 bases, with 13 bases separating them. The CDR3 length is 16 residues. CDR3 in DNA: TGTGCCAGCAGCGTAGATTCCAGGGGTCTCTACAATGAGCAGTTCTTC. It specifies CASSVDSRGLYNEQFF. Full variable domain (rest looked up from reference TRBV9 and TRBJ2-1): DSGVTQTPKHLITATGQRVTLRCSPRSGDLSVYWYQQSLDQGLQFLIQYYNGEERAKGNILERFSAQQFPDLHSELNLSSLELGDSALYFCASSVDSRGLYNEQFFGPGTRLTVL.

This chain links TRBV7-9 with TRBJ2-3; no clear D. Germline CDR1 is SEHNR and CDR2 is FQNEAQ (reference sequence). The CDR3 length is 16 residues. V lost 0 bases to trimming and J lost 4 bases, with 14 bases between them. CDR3: CASSLAGPRGADTQYF. DNA of the CDR3: TGTGCCAGCAGCTTAGCCGGGCCCCGTGGCGCAGATACGCAGTATTTT.

CDR3 nucleotides: TGCGCCAGCAGCCGTATCGGACTCAACACTGAAGCTTTCTTT. It codes for CASSRIGLNTEAFF. The chain carries TRBV4-1 and TRBJ1-1; D unclear. Trimming took 4 bases from V and 2 from J, leaving 11 bases between them. CDR3 length equals 14 residues. Germline CDR1 reads MGHRA; CDR2 reads YSYEKL.

This sequence joins TRBV19 and TRBJ1-1, with D uncertain. The CDR3 sequence is 13 residues long. Germline CDR1 reads LNHDA; CDR2 reads SQIVND (reference sequence). V was pared by 3 bases and J by 1 base, with 6 bases between. CDR3 region: CASSIGSNTEAFF. CDR3 bases: TGTGCCAGTAGTATCGGTTCGAACACTGAAGCTTTCTTT. Using reference TRBV19 and TRBJ1-1 for the parts outside the CDR3, the full variable domain is DGGITQSPKYLFRKEGQNVTLSCEQNLNHDAMYWYRQDPGQGLRLIYYSQIVNDFQKGDIAEGYSVSREKKESFPLTVTSAQKNPTAFYLCASSIGSNTEAFFGQGTRLTVV.